This TCR beta chain originates from a study of shared clonotypes between healthy human individuals (TCRdb year 2020). Looking at the study overall: The cohort comprised two women and three men aged 18 to 49 years. To estimate repertoire size and how much clonotype sharing occurs between individuals, the study deeply sequenced the blood TCR repertoires of 4 to 6 healthy adults. Between about 0.85 and 10 billion PBMCs per donor were obtained by leukapheresis. Libraries were prepared and TCR repertoires were sequenced by different laboratories using diverse techniques, in order to increase sequencing depth and limit assay-specific biases. For each donor, CD4 naive and CD4 memory were each given three plates, CD8 naive was given two plates, and CD8 memory was given one plate. Here is what the overall study found, with its caveats: Sampling was limited to blood, and TCR repertoires in tissue likely differ from TCR repertoires in blood. Sharing across several donors was observed for around 5% of naive CD4, over 3% of naive CD8, 2% to 2.5% of memory CD4, and about 0.38% of memory CD8 clonotypes. Even with the large sequencing depth, rarefaction of the sorted-subset datasets indicated that sequencing was incomplete. The genetic and exposure-history diversity represented was limited by the small number of donors. Clonotypes shared by all four sorted-subset donors showed higher generation probabilities than non-shared clonotypes. Estimated clonotype richness was generally larger for naive than for memory subsets. Based on pairwise subsampling, the degree of clonotype sharing among donors was expected to be affected by sequencing depth.

V is pared back by 2 bases and J by 0 bases, with 5 bases lying between the germline termini. Reading from cysteine to phenylalanine, the CDR3 counts 13 amino acids. Of the read, only the CDR3 DNA is kept; its 39 bases are in frame from base 1. The CDR1 and CDR2 encoded by the germline V gene are SQVTM and ANQGSEA. This clone was seen just once. The antigen it recognizes is unknown. Base qualities are missing; no much larger clone stands one base away. The donors were healthy, HIV-negative adults who had no recently reported acute infections or vaccinations. Every donor was a Caucasian adult residing in Nashville, Tennessee, USA. CD4+ T cells were enriched by magnetic negative selection; naive cells were then positively selected on CD45RA, and the negative fraction formed the memory subset. After blood collection by leukapheresis, PBMCs were isolated using Ficoll-Histopaque density gradient centrifugation and then cryopreserved in the vapor phase of liquid nitrogen. Analytical flow cytometry was used to check the purity and quantity of each magnetically sorted T cell population. Genomic DNA was isolated from every sorted fraction and measured by UV absorbance on a Nanodrop 2000c.

Using the deep immunoSEQ assay, TCR CDR3 regions were amplified from genomic DNA by multiplex PCR. Genomic DNA extracted from each cell subset was distributed evenly over all wells of several immunoSEQ 96-well plates, and each plate served as one replicate. For sorted subsets, 150 to 250 ng of genomic DNA, equivalent to roughly 33,000 T cell genomes, went into each replicate PCR. The purified libraries were quantified using a Qubit 3.0 fluorometer, sized with a Bioanalyzer 2100, and then quantified again using the KAPA Library Quantification kit. Each immunoSEQ 96-well plate was sequenced on its own single-read 150-cycle Illumina NextSeq 550 flow cell. From the authors' description of their analysis: The immunoSEQ output contained only junctional sequences without quality scores, so filtering could not match that applied to full-length reads. To assign V/J genes and CDR3, sequences were annotated against IMGT germline references using PyIR, a Python wrapper for IgBLAST v1.9. Reads with weak V/J assignments (E-value above 1e-6), missing CDR3, stop codons, out-of-frame junctions, or ambiguous translated residues were removed. V3J clonotypes were defined as sequences sharing an identical inferred V gene, J gene, and CDR3 amino acid sequence. To compute the percentage overlap between repertoires, the number of shared unique clonotypes was divided by the size of the smaller repertoire. RTK rarefaction, the Chao1 estimator, and Recon v2.1 estimates of unobserved clonotypes were used to assess repertoire richness. For all TCRbeta clonotypes obtained by the gDNA method from a few donors, generation probabilities were computed with OLGA. The clones in this table, taken by TCRdb from immuneACCESS, are in-frame only. Not every clone is retained; where verified, under half of the shortfall comes from an unresolved V gene, and the cause of the rest is unknown. V and J calls and clone size come straight from that table; D and trimming were deduced from the DNA. A total of 1.6 million or so clones appear in this sample, 98% of them only once. About 0.4% of the sample goes to the ten largest clones.

This chain joins TRBV29-1 to TRBJ1-5; no D segment can be confidently identified. The receptor was derived from a man aged 25-40 years in good health. The sequenced sample was naive CD4+ T cells sorted from blood. The sample's cell subset or site label is to be understood as: CD45RA+ positively selected. The CDR3 reads as follows: CSVEHSSNQPQHF. The nucleotide sequence is TGCAGCGTTGAACACAGTAGCAATCAGCCCCAGCATTTT. Here the CDR3 is joined to the reference TRBV29-1 and TRBJ1-5 genes, and the full variable domain is: SAVISQKPSRDICQRGTSLTIQCQVDSQVTMMFWYRQQPGQSLTLIATANQGSEATYESGFVIDKFPISRPNLTFSTLTVSNMSPEDSSIYLCSVEHSSNQPQHFGDGTRLSIL.